Sequencing of this T cell receptor (beta chain) was carried out in a study of identifying expanded T cells in peripheral blood. Study-level results: Variance in clone template counts between two-week samples significantly increased with total template count across all healthy donors.

The CDR3 has 17 residues. Germline V gene data show CDR1 as SGDLS and CDR2 as YYNGEE. V lost 0 bases to trimming and J lost 6 bases, with 18 bases between them. There are a few counts of this clone. Its antigen is unidentified. Profiled with immunoSEQ multiplex PCR; TCRdb holds only in-frame clones, not every one. The sample consists of under 150,000 clones, approximately 86% of them appearing once. The V gene is TRBV9, the J gene TRBJ1-4; D not certain. Sequenced material: blood. This receptor was identified in a person between 18 and 75 years old in good health. CDR3 nucleotide sequence: TGTGCCAGCAGCGTAGGATACTCCCGAGGGAGTTATGAAAAACTGTTTTTT. Its translation: CASSVGYSRGSYEKLFF.